What follows is one T cell receptor (beta chain) and its context. The trim removed 0 bases at V and 8 bases at J, leaving 8 bases unmatched. This CDR3 is built from 17 residues. Germline-derived CDR1 and CDR2 are ENHRY and SYGVKD. The data were obtained in a study of OX40 agonist ivuxolimab in advanced cancers. Overall study context: An agonistic anti-OX40 (CD134) antibody, ivuxolimab, was used to treat the patients.

Some clones are missing from TCRdb's copy, which holds only in-frame ones; the method was immunoSEQ multiplex PCR. The sample contains about 100,000 clones, about nine tenths of which appear only once. The J gene is TRBJ1-6, the V gene TRBV10-3; TRBD1 matches at 9 bases. Sequenced material: CD4+ or CD8+ T cells sorted from blood, taken in a trial of the OX40 agonist ivuxolimab. This TCR was sampled from an adult with an advanced solid tumor such as melanoma, head and neck, liver or kidney cancer. This CDR3 is CAISESSLDRGYSPLHF. DNA of the CDR3: TGTGCCATCAGTGAGTCTTCCTTGGACAGGGGATATTCACCCCTCCACTTT.